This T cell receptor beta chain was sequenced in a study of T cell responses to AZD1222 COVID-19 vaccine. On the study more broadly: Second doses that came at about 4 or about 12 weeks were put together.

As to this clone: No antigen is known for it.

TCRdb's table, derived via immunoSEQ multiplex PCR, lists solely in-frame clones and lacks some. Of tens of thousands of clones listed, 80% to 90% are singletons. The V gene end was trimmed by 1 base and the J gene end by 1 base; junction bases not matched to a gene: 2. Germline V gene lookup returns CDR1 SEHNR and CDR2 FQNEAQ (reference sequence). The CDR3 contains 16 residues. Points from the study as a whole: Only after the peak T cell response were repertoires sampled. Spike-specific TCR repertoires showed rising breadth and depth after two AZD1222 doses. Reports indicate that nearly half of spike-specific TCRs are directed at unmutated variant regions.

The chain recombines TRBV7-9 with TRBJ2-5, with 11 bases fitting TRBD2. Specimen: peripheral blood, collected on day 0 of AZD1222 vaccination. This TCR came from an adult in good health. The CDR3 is CASSLDTSGSQETQYF. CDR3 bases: TGTGCCAGCAGCTTAGATACTAGCGGGAGCCAAGAGACCCAGTACTTC. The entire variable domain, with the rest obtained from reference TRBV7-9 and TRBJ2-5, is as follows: DTGVSQNPRHKITKRGQNVTFRCDPISEHNRLYWYRQTLGQGPEFLTYFQNEAQLEKSRLLSDRFSAERPKGSFSTLEIQRTEQGDSAMYLCASSLDTSGSQETQYFGPGTRLLVL.